The 30 T cell receptor beta chains below were found in one sample sequenced in a study of spatial heterogeneity in lung cancer. Stated time point: sample taken at primary tumor resection. Without sorting, whole RNA was sequenced from tumor, nontumor lung or frozen PBMC. TCRdb recomputed calls from the 5' RACE reads with MiXCR, one row per CDR3 protein. This sample has nearly 4,500 distinct CDR3 sequences, with roughly 35% found just once. The input for sequencing was PBMCs, taken at surgery. The receptors come from a male donor with early-stage non-small cell lung cancer.

Comments on this clonotype: This beta chain is an unintended read in a library built for alpha chains; its size means little. The chain joins TRBV7-2 to TRBJ2-1; 11 bases agree with TRBD1. Germline-derived CDR1 and CDR2 are SGHTA and FQGNSA. Unmatched junction bases numbered 5, after V lost 4 bases and J lost 3 bases. The CDR3 consists of 16 residues. This CDR3 is CASSSSGTGGYNEQFF. The CDR3 DNA is TGTGCCAGCAGCTCTTCCGGGACAGGGGGCTACAATGAGCAGTTCTTC.

Of note for this clonotype: For a library built for alpha chains, this beta chain is a stray read; little rests on its size. The V and J genes are TRBV6-5 and TRBJ2-5, with D perhaps matching TRBD2 (6 bases). Per the germline V gene, CDR1 is MNHEY and CDR2 is SVGAGI. The CDR3 spans 17 residues. The V gene lost 8 bases and the J gene lost 5 bases, with 27 bases spanning the gap. Here the CDR3 reads CASQRDFPGRGWETQYF. CDR3 nucleotide sequence: TGTGCCAGCCAAAGGGACTTTCCGGGACGGGGATGGGAGACCCAGTACTTC.

Of note for this clonotype: This beta chain is a stray read from a library made for alpha chains; its abundance is not meaningful. The chain carries TRBV27 and TRBJ2-3, with 10 bases that match TRBD2. CDR1 is MNHEY, CDR2 SMNVEV, per germline (reference sequence). V lost 3 bases to trimming and J lost 6 bases; unmatched junction nucleotides: 3. The CDR3 totals 14 residues. The CDR3 sequence: CASSLTSGPDTQYF. In nucleotides, the CDR3 is TGTGCCAGCAGTTTGACTAGCGGGCCCGATACGCAGTATTTT.

Only a few counts were recorded for this clonotype. In a library made to pick up alpha chains, this beta chain is a stray read with a size that means little. The chain employs TRBV12-3 or TRBV12-4 and TRBJ2-5; D perhaps matches TRBD2 (6 bases). Trimming took off 6 bases at V and 4 bases at J, with 12 bases between the two ends. This CDR3 is built from 13 residues. CDR3 DNA sequence: TGTGCCAGCAGCCCGGGTAGCGGAGAGACCCAGTACTTC. Amino acid sequence: CASSPGSGETQYF.

Turning to this clonotype: A library made for alpha chains picked up this beta chain off target, so its size means little. V usage is TRBV10-2 and J usage is TRBJ2-6; D may match TRBD1 or TRBD2 (6 bases each). CDR3 length: 16 residues. The germline V gene has CDR1 WSHSY and CDR2 SAAADI. V was trimmed by 0 bases and J by 1 base, leaving 7 bases between them. The CDR3 here is CASSESGGSGANVLTF. CDR3 DNA: TGCGCCAGCAGTGAGTCAGGGGGGTCTGGGGCCAACGTCCTGACTTTC.

This clonotype was counted only a few times. The library was designed around alpha chains, so this beta chain is a stray read whose abundance carries little weight. The J gene is TRBJ2-3, the V gene TRBV18, with 8 bases that match TRBD1. The CDR3 runs to 15 residues. The V gene end was trimmed by 6 bases and the J gene end by 1 base; junction bases not matched to a gene: 6. Germline V CDR1 and CDR2: KGHSH, LQKENI. This chain's CDR3 is CASSPRGQGTDTQYF. CDR3 in DNA: TGTGCCAGCTCCCCCAGGGGACAGGGCACAGATACGCAGTATTTT.

Points on this clonotype: Because this beta chain is a stray read in a library intended to capture alpha chains, its abundance should not be given much weight. CDR3 loop: CASSLAGVASLAEQFF. Written as DNA, the CDR3 is TGTGCCAGCAGCTTAGCGGGGGTGGCTAGCCTGGCTGAGCAGTTCTTC. The chain uses TRBV7-2 and TRBJ2-1; either TRBD1 or TRBD2 may supply D (5 bases each). The CDR3 has 16 amino acids. Germline V gene lookup returns CDR1 SGHTA and CDR2 FQGNSA. The germline V and J ends were trimmed by 0 bases and 9 bases, with 18 bases remaining between them.

As regards this clonotype: The library was built for alpha chains, so this beta chain is an off-target read and its size means little. The J gene is TRBJ2-1, the V gene TRBV28, with no clear D. The V gene's germline CDR1 is MDHEN and CDR2 SYDVKM. With 6 bases removed from V and 7 bases from J, the gap between germline ends came to 7 bases. This CDR3 comprises 11 residues. The CDR3 sequence is CASRLHNEQFF. In nucleotides, the CDR3 is TGTGCCAGCAGGCTACATAATGAGCAGTTCTTC. The full variable domain, completed using reference TRBV28 and TRBJ2-1, is DVKVTQSSRYLVKRTGEKVFLECVQDMDHENMFWYRQDPGLGLRLIYFSYDVKMKEKGDIPEGYSVSREKKERFSLILESASTNQTSMYLCASRLHNEQFFGPGTRLTVL.

On this clonotype itself: This beta chain came through as a stray read in a library set up for alpha chains, and its size says little. The CDR3 region has the DNA TGTGCCAGCAGTCCCAGAGACTTAATCTCCTACGAGCAGTACTTC. Translation gives CASSPRDLISYEQYF. The rearrangement joins TRBV28 to TRBJ2-7; no firm D call. The CDR3 has 15 residues. Per the germline V gene, CDR1 is MDHEN and CDR2 is SYDVKM. V was pared by 5 bases and J by 0 bases, with 14 bases between.

About this clonotype itself: A library prepared for alpha chains yielded this beta chain as an off-target read; its size is of little meaning. The J gene is TRBJ2-7, the V gene TRBV7-8; either TRBD1 or TRBD2 may fit D (5 bases each). This CDR3 is built from 14 residues. The germline V gene has CDR1 SGHVS and CDR2 FQNEAQ. V lost 5 bases and J 7 bases, leaving 18 bases between the germline ends. The CDR3 DNA reads TGTGCCAGCAGCCAGAGACGGGGCACTGGGGAGCAGTACTTC. Protein sequence: CASSQRRGTGEQYF.

A remark on this clonotype: This beta chain turned up in a library designed for alpha chains; as an off-target read, its abundance says little. The chain recombines TRBV20-1 with TRBJ2-1, with TRBD2 matching 12 bases. This CDR3 is built from 12 residues. Germline V gene sequence: CDR1 DFQATT, CDR2 SNEGSKA (reference sequence). V was clipped by 6 bases and J by 12 bases; unmatched bases: 6. The CDR3 DNA sequence: TGCAGTGCAAGGACTAGCGGGGCTAGGCAGTTCTTC. This translates into CSARTSGARQFF.

Points on this clonotype: This beta chain came through as a stray read in a library set up for alpha chains, and its size says little. The chain joins TRBV4-3 to TRBJ2-7; tentative D call: TRBD2 (6 bases). CDR1 and CDR2 from the germline V gene are LGHNA and YSLEER. This CDR3 has 14 amino acids. V was pared by 4 bases and J by 2 bases, with 12 bases between. The CDR3 DNA reads as TGCGCCAGCAGCCCAGGGCGGGGTCCCTACGAGCAGTACTTC. Encoded protein: CASSPGRGPYEQYF.

By its share, this clonotype is large. Found in a library prepared for alpha chains, this beta chain is an off-target read, and its abundance has little meaning. This chain connects TRBV15 to TRBJ2-1; the match to TRBD1 covers 7 bases. Unmatched junction bases numbered 10, after V lost 3 bases and J lost 11 bases. Germline V gene sequence: CDR1 LNHNV, CDR2 YYDKDF (reference sequence). This CDR3 contains 14 residues. This CDR3 reads CATSSYSGGEQQFF. DNA of the CDR3: TGTGCCACCAGCAGCTACTCAGGGGGTGAACAGCAGTTCTTC.

The table lists this clonotype with a few counts. The library was prepared for alpha chains; this beta chain is a stray read, so its frequency means little. This chain joins TRBV7-9 and TRBJ2-5; 7 bases align to TRBD2. V lost 1 base to trimming and J lost 5 bases; unmatched junction nucleotides: 7. There are 15 residues in the CDR3. The V gene's germline CDR1 is SEHNR and CDR2 FQNEAQ (reference sequence). CDR3 bases: TGTGCCAGCAGCTTAGGTGCTAGCGGAAGTGAGACCCAGTACTTC. This encodes CASSLGASGSETQYF.

This clonotype was seen a handful of times. This beta chain is off target for a library built for alpha chains, so its abundance means little. The chain has TRBV29-1 and TRBJ2-2, with a tentative D call TRBD1 (5 bases). Germline values: CDR1 SQVTM, CDR2 ANQGSEA. Trimming stripped 4 bases from V and 3 bases from J, with 15 bases between. This CDR3 region has 15 residues. In DNA form, the CDR3 reads TGCAGCGTTGGTTCAGGGCTCATGCACACCGGGGAGCTGTTTTTT. It codes for CSVGSGLMHTGELFF.

Concerning this clonotype: This beta chain is a stray read from a library made for alpha chains; its abundance is not meaningful. The V call is TRBV5-1, the J call TRBJ1-2; D is unresolved. Trimming removed 2 bases from V and 2 bases from J, with 16 bases in between. The CDR3 sequence is 16 residues long. The germline V gene has CDR1 SGHRS and CDR2 YFSETQ. The CDR3 DNA reads TGCGCCAGCAGCTTTTTTGGCGTCTCCGGGAACTATGGCTACACCTTC. This sequence encodes CASSFFGVSGNYGYTF.

A note on this clonotype: This beta chain is a stray read from a library made for alpha chains; its abundance is not meaningful. V is TRBV5-6 and J is TRBJ2-5; 10 bases align to TRBD1. Germline values: CDR1 SGHDT, CDR2 YYEEEE. The CDR3 contains 14 residues. V lost 4 bases to trimming and J lost 4 bases; unmatched junction nucleotides: 4. This CDR3 reads CASSGDRGLETQYF. CDR3 bases: TGTGCCAGCAGCGGTGACAGGGGGCTAGAGACCCAGTACTTC.

Note on this clonotype: This beta chain appears as a stray read in a library generated for alpha chains; its size is not informative. This chain connects TRBV9 to TRBJ2-1, with TRBD2 matching 9 bases. Germline assignment: CDR1 SGDLS and CDR2 YYNGEE. The trim removed 4 bases at V and 7 bases at J, leaving 9 bases unmatched. The CDR3 runs 15 residues. The CDR3 DNA is TGTGCCAGCAGCTTAGCGGGAGAAGGTACGAATGAGCAGTTCTTC. As protein: CASSLAGEGTNEQFF.

This clonotype was counted between two and nine times. This beta chain slipped into a library made for alpha chains as a stray read, so its size is not meaningful. This chain connects TRBV7-2 to TRBJ2-3; D not certain. The germline CDR1 and CDR2 sequences are SGHTA and FQGNSA. V was clipped by 5 bases and J by 2 bases, with 5 bases between them. The CDR3 totals 12 residues. CDR3 in amino acids: CASSLYTDTQYF. In DNA, the CDR3 is TGTGCCAGCAGCCTGTACACAGATACGCAGTATTTT.

About this clonotype itself: This beta chain is a stray read from a library made for alpha chains; its abundance is not meaningful. The chain recombines TRBV9 with TRBJ2-7; D remains ambiguous. Germline CDR1 is SGDLS and CDR2 is YYNGEE. This CDR3 region has 14 residues. V lost 1 base to trimming and J lost 3 bases, with 11 bases between them. CDR3 in DNA: TGTGCCAGCAGCGTAAGGTGGGAAAGCTACGAGCAGTACTTC. Amino acids: CASSVRWESYEQYF.

On this clonotype: This beta chain is an off-target read within a library intended for alpha chains, so its frequency means little. The CDR3 coding sequence is TGCAGTGCTAGAGAGAAGAGCCCAAGGGCCCATAATTCACCCCTCCACTTT. This encodes CSAREKSPRAHNSPLHF. The rearrangement uses TRBV20-1 and TRBJ1-6; D uncertain. The CDR3 extends over 17 amino acids. Germline CDR1 and CDR2: DFQATT and SNEGSKA (reference sequence). The V end was cut by 0 bases, the J end by 5 bases, with 17 bases between.

This clonotype has more than one count but fewer than ten. In a library made to pick up alpha chains, this beta chain is a stray read with a size that means little. J is TRBJ2-5 and V is TRBV28, with TRBD1 as a possible D gene (5 bases). The CDR3 totals 12 residues. Trimming took 6 bases from V and 1 from J, leaving 6 bases between them. Germline CDR1 reads MDHEN; CDR2 reads SYDVKM. CDR3 nucleotides: TGTGCCAGCAGCCAGGGCCAAGAGACCCAGTACTTC. It specifies CASSQGQETQYF.

Concerning this clonotype itself: This beta chain appears as a stray read in a library generated for alpha chains; its size is not informative. This rearrangement joins TRBV15 to TRBJ2-3; perhaps TRBD1 as D (7 bases). CDR3 length: 16 amino acids. V was clipped by 5 bases and J by 2 bases, with 17 bases between them. The germline CDR1 and CDR2 sequences are LNHNV and YYDKDF (reference sequence). The CDR3 DNA sequence: TGTGCCACCAGCGCAGGGGGGCTCGTCAACACAGATACGCAGTATTTT. This codes for CATSAGGLVNTDTQYF. Complete variable domain (other parts from reference TRBV15 and TRBJ2-3): DAMVIQNPRYQVTQFGKPVTLSCSQTLNHNVMYWYQQKSSQAPKLLFHYYDKDFNNEADTPDNFQSRRPNTSFCFLDIRSPGLGDTAMYLCATSAGGLVNTDTQYFGPGTRLTVL.

With regard to this clonotype: With the library built for alpha chains, this beta chain is off target and its frequency is not meaningful. This chain uses TRBV2 with TRBJ2-3; D is unresolved. V was pared by 10 bases and J by 1 base, with 15 bases between. The CDR3 runs 14 residues. Germline assignment: CDR1 SNHLY and CDR2 FYNNEI. The CDR3 is CATTMTQGTDTQYF. CDR3 nucleotides: TGTGCCACCACGATGACGCAGGGCACAGATACGCAGTATTTT.

This clonotype is medium-sized by share. A library made for alpha chains picked up this beta chain off target, so its size means little. The V gene is TRBV29-1, the J gene TRBJ1-4, with D uncertain. The CDR3 sequence is 13 residues long. With 4 bases removed from V and 9 bases from J, the gap between germline ends came to 15 bases. Germline CDR1 SQVTM, CDR2 ANQGSEA. CDR3 amino acids: CSVGGGSTKKLFF. CDR3 sequence (DNA): TGCAGCGTTGGGGGAGGGTCCACCAAAAAACTGTTTTTT.

This clonotype showed up just a few times. The size of this beta chain means little, since it is a stray read in a library made for alpha chains. The J gene is TRBJ2-7, the V gene TRBV6-6, with 9 positions matching TRBD2. CDR1 is MNHNY and CDR2 is SVGAGI in the germline V gene (reference sequence). The CDR3 runs 14 residues. V was clipped by 5 bases and J by 4 bases; unmatched bases: 6. The CDR3 sequence: CASSDGGRAYEQYF. CDR3 nucleotides: TGTGCCAGCAGTGATGGCGGGAGGGCTTACGAGCAGTACTTC.

As to this clonotype: Since it is a stray read in a library aimed at alpha chains, this beta chain has a size that is not meaningful. The rearrangement joins TRBV13 to TRBJ2-1, with D perhaps matching TRBD1 (6 bases). The CDR3 spans 13 residues. Trimming cost V 5 bases and J 6 bases, with 11 bases left between them. Germline V CDR1 and CDR2: PRHDT, FYEKMQ (reference sequence). The DNA for the CDR3 is TGTGCCAGCAGCCTACAGGGTTCCAATGAGCAGTTCTTC. Its translation: CASSLQGSNEQFF.

Notes on this clonotype: A library prepared for alpha chains yielded this beta chain as an off-target read; its size is of little meaning. J is TRBJ1-6 and V is TRBV6-1, with 9 bases identical to TRBD1. This CDR3 spans 15 amino acids. The V gene's germline CDR1 is MNHNS and CDR2 SASEGT. V shed 4 bases, J shed 6 bases, and the junction held 4 bases outside the gene matches. CDR3 coding DNA: TGTGCCAGCAGTGGGGGACAGGGTGGTAATTCACCCCTCCACTTT. Translated: CASSGGQGGNSPLHF.

As concerns this clonotype: With the library built for alpha chains, this beta chain is off target and its frequency is not meaningful. The V gene is TRBV6-1, the J gene TRBJ1-5; maybe TRBD1 (5 bases). The CDR3 runs 15 residues. Trimming took off 1 base at V and 4 bases at J, with 11 bases between the two ends. CDR1 and CDR2 (germline): MNHNS, SASEGT. In DNA, the CDR3 is TGTGCCAGCAGTGAAGGAGGGACGACGAATCAGCCCCAGCATTTT. Translated: CASSEGGTTNQPQHF.

Points on this clonotype: With the library built for alpha chains, this beta chain is off target and its frequency is not meaningful. The chain has TRBV30 and TRBJ2-3; D might be TRBD2 (6 bases). Per germline, CDR1 GTSNPN and CDR2 SVGIG (reference sequence). The CDR3 totals 14 residues. V was cut by 8 bases and J by 2 bases, with 17 bases left in between. The CDR3 bases are TGTGCCGGAGGCGGCGGGGATCCCACAGATACGCAGTATTTT. Encoded protein: CAGGGGDPTDTQYF.